This T cell receptor beta chain was retrieved from a study of tumor and adjacent non-tumor tissue in lung cancer. At the level of the study: Stage I to III disease affected about nine men and about five women aged roughly 31 to 85.

The template was RNA from unsorted bulk tissue. The CDR3 runs to 16 residues. V gave up 6 bases and J gave up 5 bases; unmatched junction bases: 12. Germline CDR1 is MNHEY and CDR2 is SVGEGT. A modified ARM-PCR protocol with three rounds of nested PCR amplified TCRbeta. TCRdb re-analysed the multiplex PCR reads in MiXCR, keeping a single row per CDR3 protein. The sample has 60,000 to 85,000 distinct CDR3 sequences; approximately 79% are singletons. This clonotype was detected once. Source material: lung tumor tissue. The TCR sequence derives from a woman in her fifties or sixties with non-small cell lung cancer. The chain combines TRBV6-2 or TRBV6-3 with TRBJ2-3; TRBD1 matches 9 bases. The DNA for the CDR3 is TGTGCCAGCAGCACCCTCCCGGGGACAGGGAAAGATACGCAGTATTTT. As protein: CASSTLPGTGKDTQYF.